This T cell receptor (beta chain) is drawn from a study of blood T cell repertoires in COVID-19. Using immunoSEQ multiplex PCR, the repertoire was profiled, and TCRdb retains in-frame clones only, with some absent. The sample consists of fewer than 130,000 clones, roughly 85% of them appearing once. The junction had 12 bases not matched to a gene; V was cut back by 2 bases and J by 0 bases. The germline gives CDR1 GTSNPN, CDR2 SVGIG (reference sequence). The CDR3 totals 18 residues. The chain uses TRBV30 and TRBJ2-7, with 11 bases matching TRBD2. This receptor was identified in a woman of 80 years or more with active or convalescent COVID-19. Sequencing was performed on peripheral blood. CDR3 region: CAWSKDSPGTSGSYEQYF. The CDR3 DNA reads TGTGCCTGGAGTAAGGACTCACCTGGGACTAGCGGCTCCTACGAGCAGTACTTC.